This T cell receptor beta chain was retrieved from a study of blood T cells in healthy people across ages. Notes on the study in general: Diversity figures based on one million T cells were deemed too low.

As for this clonotype: The antigen is unknown.

Total RNA extraction produced at least 6 micrograms (per sample) for the study. The CDR3 totals 13 residues. V was shortened by 4 bases and J by 6 bases, with 10 bases between the two germline ends. The germline V gene encodes CDR1 KGHSH and CDR2 LQKENI. Through a sample-barcoded 5' primer and a J-beta primer mix, a second PCR was run for about 6 to 11 cycles. TCRdb called the 5' RACE reads again in MiXCR, with one record for every CDR3 protein. The top ten hold 7.9% of the sample, which has more than 1.4 million distinct CDR3 sequences, approximately 40% seen once. V is TRBV18 and J is TRBJ2-1; perhaps D is TRBD1 or TRBD2 (5 bases each). What was sequenced was blood. The TCR comes from a woman aged 18-30 years in good health. In nucleotides, the CDR3 is TGTGCCAGCTCACATTGGGACGCCAATGAGCAGTTCTTC. Residues: CASSHWDANEQFF.